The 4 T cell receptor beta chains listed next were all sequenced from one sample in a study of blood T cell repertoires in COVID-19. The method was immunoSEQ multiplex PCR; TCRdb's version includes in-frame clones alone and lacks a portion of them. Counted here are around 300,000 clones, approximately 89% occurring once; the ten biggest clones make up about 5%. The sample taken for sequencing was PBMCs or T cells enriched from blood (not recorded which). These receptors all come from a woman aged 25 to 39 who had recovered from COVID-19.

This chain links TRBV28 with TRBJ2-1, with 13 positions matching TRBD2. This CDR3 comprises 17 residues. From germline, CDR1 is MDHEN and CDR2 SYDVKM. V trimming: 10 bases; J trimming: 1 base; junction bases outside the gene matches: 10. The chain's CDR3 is CATRYLTSGGSYNEQFF. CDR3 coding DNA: TGTGCCACCCGATATCTGACTAGCGGGGGGTCCTACAATGAGCAGTTCTTC.

CDR3 DNA sequence: TGTGCCAGCAGTTCAGGGGTCCGGTCCTACGAGCAGTACTTC. This gives the protein CASSSGVRSYEQYF. This chain links TRBV27 with TRBJ2-7, with D perhaps matching TRBD1 (6 bases). The CDR3 sequence is 14 residues long. The germline CDR1 and CDR2 sequences are MNHEY and SMNVEV (reference sequence). Deletions cut 4 bases from V and 1 base from J, with 11 bases between.

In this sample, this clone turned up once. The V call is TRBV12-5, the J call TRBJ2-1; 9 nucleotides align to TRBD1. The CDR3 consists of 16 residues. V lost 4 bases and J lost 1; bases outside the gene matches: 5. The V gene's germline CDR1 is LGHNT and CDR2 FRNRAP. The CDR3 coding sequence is TGTGCTAGTGGTTCCGGACAGGGGAGGTCCTACAATGAGCAGTTCTTC. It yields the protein CASGSGQGRSYNEQFF. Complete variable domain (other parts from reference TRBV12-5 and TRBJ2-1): DARVTQTPRHKVTEMGQEVTMRCQPILGHNTVFWYRQTMMQGLELLAYFRNRAPLDDSGMPKDRFSAEMPDATLATLKIQPSEPRDSAVYFCASGSGQGRSYNEQFFGPGTRLTVL.

DNA for the CDR3: TGTGCCAGCAGCTTAGCGTCAGGGAATTCACCCCTCCACTTT. The encoded protein is CASSLASGNSPLHF. The chain has TRBV11-2 and TRBJ1-6; TRBD1 is a possible D gene (5 bases). V gave up 1 base and J gave up 7 bases, with 8 bases separating them. This CDR3 is 14 amino acids long. Germline V lookup: CDR1 SGHAT, CDR2 FQNNGV.